The table lists the clone carrying this T cell receptor (beta chain) with many counts. What it binds is unknown. The study based diagnoses on clinical symptoms, serum thyroxine and TRAb, thyroid ultrasound and orbital computed tomography. Germline values: CDR1 SNHLY, CDR2 FYNNEI. V was cut by 4 bases and J by 1 base, with 8 bases left in between. The length of the CDR3 is 13 residues. This sample was taken from a study of T cells in Graves' hyperthyroidism and ophthalmopathy. At the level of the study: Sampling of peripheral blood happened at initial diagnosis, prior to any treatment.

Regions amplified from RNA transcripts were the TCR beta CDR3 regions. Researchers ran a first-round RT-PCR on the TCR CDR3 using the HTBI primer set. TCRdb re-called the multiplex PCR reads through MiXCR, storing one row per CDR3 protein. The sample yields 96,000 or so distinct CDR3 sequences, approximately 56% seen once. Overall study findings and caveats: The majority of expanded thyroid clonotypes above 0.001 also appeared in blood.

The rearrangement joins TRBV2 to TRBJ2-7; possible D gene TRBD2, 6 bases. The sample taken for sequencing was blood. The TCR was taken from a woman between 40 and 55 years old with Graves' hyperthyroidism. DNA for the CDR3: TGTGCCAGCAGTGTTAGCGGATCCTACGAGCAGTACTTC. It yields the protein CASSVSGSYEQYF.